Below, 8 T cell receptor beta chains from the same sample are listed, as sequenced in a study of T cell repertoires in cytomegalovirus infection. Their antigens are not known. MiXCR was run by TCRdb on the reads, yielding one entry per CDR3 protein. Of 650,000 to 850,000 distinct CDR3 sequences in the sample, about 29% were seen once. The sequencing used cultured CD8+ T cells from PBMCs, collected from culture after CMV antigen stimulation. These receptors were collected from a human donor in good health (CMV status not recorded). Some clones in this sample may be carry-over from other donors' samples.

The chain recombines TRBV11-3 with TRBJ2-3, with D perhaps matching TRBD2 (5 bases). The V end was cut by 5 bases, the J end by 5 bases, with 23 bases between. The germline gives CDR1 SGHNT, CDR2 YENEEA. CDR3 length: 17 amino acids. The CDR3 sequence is CASSTGSGPPGGDTQYF. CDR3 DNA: TGTGCCAGCAGCACCGGCTCCGGGCCTCCCGGAGGAGATACGCAGTATTTT.

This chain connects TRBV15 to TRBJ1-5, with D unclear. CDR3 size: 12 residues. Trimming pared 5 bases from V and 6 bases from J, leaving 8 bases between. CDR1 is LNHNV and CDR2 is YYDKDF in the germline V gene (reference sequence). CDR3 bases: TGTGCCACCAGCCTCCAAGGTCAGCCCCAGCATTTT. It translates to CATSLQGQPQHF.

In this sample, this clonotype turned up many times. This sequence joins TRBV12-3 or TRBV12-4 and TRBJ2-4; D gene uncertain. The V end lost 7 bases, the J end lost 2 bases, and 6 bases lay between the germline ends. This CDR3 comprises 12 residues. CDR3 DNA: TGTGCCAGCACCAATTCCAAAAACATTCAGTACTTC. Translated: CASTNSKNIQYF.

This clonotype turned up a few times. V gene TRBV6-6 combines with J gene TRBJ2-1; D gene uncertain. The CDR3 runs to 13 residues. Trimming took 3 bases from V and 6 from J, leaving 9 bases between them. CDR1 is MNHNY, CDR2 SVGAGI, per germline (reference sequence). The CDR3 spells CASSYTSANEQFF. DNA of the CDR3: TGTGCCAGCAGTTATACCAGCGCCAATGAGCAGTTCTTC.

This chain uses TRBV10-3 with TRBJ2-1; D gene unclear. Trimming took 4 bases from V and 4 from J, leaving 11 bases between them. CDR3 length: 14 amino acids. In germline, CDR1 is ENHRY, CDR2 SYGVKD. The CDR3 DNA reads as TGTGCCATCAGTGTGAAGGACCCTTACAATGAGCAGTTCTTC. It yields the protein CAISVKDPYNEQFF.

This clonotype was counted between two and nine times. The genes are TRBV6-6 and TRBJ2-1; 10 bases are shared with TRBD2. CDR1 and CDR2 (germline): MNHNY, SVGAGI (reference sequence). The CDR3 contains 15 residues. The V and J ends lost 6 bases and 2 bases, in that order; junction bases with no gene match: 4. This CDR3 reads CASSHLAGAYNEQFF. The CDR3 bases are TGTGCCAGCAGCCACCTAGCGGGGGCCTACAATGAGCAGTTCTTC.

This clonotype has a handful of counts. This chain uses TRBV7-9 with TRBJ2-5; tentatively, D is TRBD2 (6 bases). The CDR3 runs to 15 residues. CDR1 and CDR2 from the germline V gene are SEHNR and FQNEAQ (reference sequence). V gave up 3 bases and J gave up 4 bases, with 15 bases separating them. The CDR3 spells CASSFVEGRRETQYF. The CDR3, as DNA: TGTGCCAGCAGCTTCGTGGAGGGGCGGAGAGAGACCCAGTACTTC.

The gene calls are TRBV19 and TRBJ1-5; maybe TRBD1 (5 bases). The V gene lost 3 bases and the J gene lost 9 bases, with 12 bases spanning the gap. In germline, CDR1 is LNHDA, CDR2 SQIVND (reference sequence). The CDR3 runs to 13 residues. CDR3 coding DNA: TGTGCCAGTAGTATGGGACCGGCAGCGCCCCAGCATTTT. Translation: CASSMGPAAPQHF. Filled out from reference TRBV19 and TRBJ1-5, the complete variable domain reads DGGITQSPKYLFRKEGQNVTLSCEQNLNHDAMYWYRQDPGQGLRLIYYSQIVNDFQKGDIAEGYSVSREKKESFPLTVTSAQKNPTAFYLCASSMGPAAPQHFGDGTRLSIL.